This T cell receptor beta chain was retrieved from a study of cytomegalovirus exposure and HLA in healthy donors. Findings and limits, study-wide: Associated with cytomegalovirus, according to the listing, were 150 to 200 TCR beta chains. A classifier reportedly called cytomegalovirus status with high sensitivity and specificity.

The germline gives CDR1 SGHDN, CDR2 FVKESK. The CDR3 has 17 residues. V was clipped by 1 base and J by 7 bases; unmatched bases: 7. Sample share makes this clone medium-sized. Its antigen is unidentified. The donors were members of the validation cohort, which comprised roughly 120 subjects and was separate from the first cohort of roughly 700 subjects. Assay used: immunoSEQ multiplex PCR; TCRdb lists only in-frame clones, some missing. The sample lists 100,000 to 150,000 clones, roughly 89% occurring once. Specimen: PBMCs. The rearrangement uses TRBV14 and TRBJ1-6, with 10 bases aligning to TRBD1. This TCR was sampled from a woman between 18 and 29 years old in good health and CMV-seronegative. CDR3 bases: TGTGCCAGCAGCCAAGTAGTTACGGGACAGGGGAATTCACCCCTCCACTTT. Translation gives CASSQVVTGQGNSPLHF.